This T cell receptor beta chain is from a study of glioma-infiltrating T cells after dendritic cell vaccination. Study results and limitations: Only a small number of patients had complete blood and tumor samples.

After removal of 8 bases from V and 4 bases from J, the junction contained 4 bases not matched to a gene. Germline loops: CDR1 SNHLY, CDR2 FYNNEI. CDR3 size: 13 residues. In this sample, this clone turned up a few times. What it binds is not known. Produced via immunoSEQ multiplex PCR; TCRdb's table is partial and in-frame only. The sample has fewer than 90,000 clones, under 85% seen once. The time point denotes: after dendritic cell vaccination, including at tumor progression/relapse. None of the glioblastoma patients had an isocitrate dehydrogenase mutation. The rearrangement uses TRBV2 and TRBJ1-1; 10 positions agree with TRBD1. Here the sequenced sample was blood, taken after dendritic cell vaccination. The TCR originated in a human donor with glioblastoma. DNA for the CDR3: TGTGCCAGCGGGGGACAGGGGATCACTGAAGCTTTCTTT. It translates to CASGGQGITEAFF.